These 10 T cell receptor beta chains were sequenced from one sample in a study of T cell clones after liver transplantation. The method was immunoSEQ multiplex PCR; TCRdb's version includes in-frame clones alone and lacks a portion of them. Of about 76,000 clones in the sample, 70% to 90% are singletons; the top ten hold less than 3.5%. Sample: CD4+ T cells from blood, taken at the 22-month timepoint. The origin of the receptors is a human patient who received a liver transplant. The graft donor may be the source of some T cells.

This clone was seen just once. The V and J genes are TRBV15 and TRBJ2-7; the D gene is possibly TRBD1 (6 bases). Germline lookup yields CDR1 LNHNV and CDR2 YYDKDF (reference sequence). V lost 0 bases, J lost 4 bases, and 13 bases lay in between. The CDR3 covers 15 residues. CDR3 in amino acids: CATSRERDTSYEQYF. The CDR3 DNA reads TGTGCCACCAGCAGAGAGAGGGACACCAGTTACGAGCAGTACTTC.

This chain joins TRBV5-1 and TRBJ1-4; D perhaps matches TRBD1 (5 bases). CDR3 size: 17 residues. Per germline, CDR1 SGHRS and CDR2 YFSETQ. V shed 0 bases and J shed 3 bases, with 15 bases lying between them. The CDR3 loop is CASSLAPMGGANEKLFF. For the CDR3, the DNA is TGCGCCAGCAGCTTGGCCCCGATGGGGGGAGCTAATGAAAAACTGTTTTTT.

The chain links TRBV2 to TRBJ1-2, with D possibly matching TRBD1 (6 bases). V lost 5 bases, J lost 2 bases, and 15 bases lay in between. This CDR3 has 15 amino acids. CDR1 is SNHLY and CDR2 is FYNNEI in the germline V gene. In nucleotides, the CDR3 is TGTGCCAGCAGTACCGGACAGTCCAGAAACTATGGCTACACCTTC. Its translation is CASSTGQSRNYGYTF.

The gene calls are TRBV30 and TRBJ1-5; TRBD1 is a possible D gene (5 bases). V was clipped by 5 bases and J by 7 bases, with 15 bases between them. The CDR3 is made up of 13 amino acids. CDR1 is GTSNPN and CDR2 is SVGIG in the germline V gene (reference sequence). The chain's CDR3 is CAWAEGQNQPQHF. CDR3 coding DNA: TGTGCCTGGGCGGAGGGGCAGAACCAGCCCCAGCATTTT.

The rearrangement joins TRBV28 to TRBJ1-5; no clear D. The germline gives CDR1 MDHEN, CDR2 SYDVKM. V was pared by 7 bases and J by 0 bases, with 19 bases between. The CDR3 extends over 17 amino acids. In nucleotides, the CDR3 is TGTGCCAGCATCAACGGGCAGTACAGATATAGCAATCAGCCCCAGCATTTT. Translating it yields CASINGQYRYSNQPQHF.

The rearrangement joins TRBV20-1 to TRBJ2-3; weak D call: TRBD2 (5 bases). Germline values: CDR1 DFQATT, CDR2 SNEGSKA (reference sequence). The CDR3 has 11 residues. V lost 5 bases to trimming and J lost 5 bases, with 8 bases between them. The CDR3 region has the DNA TGCAGTGCTTCTGGGAGAGATACGCAGTATTTT. This codes for CSASGRDTQYF.

CDR3 sequence (DNA): TGTGCCAGCAGCCAACCCCGGGGCAGGGGACTTAATGAGCAGTTCTTC. It specifies CASSQPRGRGLNEQFF. The V call is TRBV4-2, the J call TRBJ2-1; D possibly uses TRBD1 or TRBD2 (6 bases each). The CDR3 totals 16 residues. Trimming removed 2 bases at V and 7 bases at J, with 18 bases between. Germline assignment: CDR1 LGHNA and CDR2 YNFKEQ.

J is TRBJ2-1 and V is TRBV7-2; 7 bases align to TRBD2. Germline CDR1 and CDR2: SGHTA and FQGNSA. The CDR3 runs 17 residues. V lost 1 base to trimming and J lost 3 bases; unmatched junction nucleotides: 9. The CDR3, as DNA: TGTGCCAGCAGCTTAGTCCGGCGGTCGGGGGGCTACAATGAGCAGTTCTTC. Protein product: CASSLVRRSGGYNEQFF.

V is TRBV4-3 and J is TRBJ2-1, with 10 positions matching TRBD2. Losses at the gene ends were 0 bases for V and 6 bases for J; bases not matched to a gene: 8. Germline lookup yields CDR1 LGHNA and CDR2 YSLEER. There are 17 residues in the CDR3. CDR3 in amino acids: CASSQDGPSGGLNEQFF. CDR3 sequence (DNA): TGCGCCAGCAGCCAAGATGGCCCTAGCGGGGGCCTCAATGAGCAGTTCTTC.

This chain uses TRBV18 with TRBJ1-3; 9 bases are shared with TRBD1. The CDR3 is 18 residues long. Per the germline V gene, CDR1 is KGHSH and CDR2 is LQKENI. V lost 3 bases to trimming and J lost 0 bases; unmatched junction nucleotides: 9. The CDR3 region is CASSPTRTGGDSGNTIYF. The CDR3 nucleotides are TGTGCCAGCTCACCTACCCGCACAGGGGGCGACTCTGGAAACACCATATATTTT.